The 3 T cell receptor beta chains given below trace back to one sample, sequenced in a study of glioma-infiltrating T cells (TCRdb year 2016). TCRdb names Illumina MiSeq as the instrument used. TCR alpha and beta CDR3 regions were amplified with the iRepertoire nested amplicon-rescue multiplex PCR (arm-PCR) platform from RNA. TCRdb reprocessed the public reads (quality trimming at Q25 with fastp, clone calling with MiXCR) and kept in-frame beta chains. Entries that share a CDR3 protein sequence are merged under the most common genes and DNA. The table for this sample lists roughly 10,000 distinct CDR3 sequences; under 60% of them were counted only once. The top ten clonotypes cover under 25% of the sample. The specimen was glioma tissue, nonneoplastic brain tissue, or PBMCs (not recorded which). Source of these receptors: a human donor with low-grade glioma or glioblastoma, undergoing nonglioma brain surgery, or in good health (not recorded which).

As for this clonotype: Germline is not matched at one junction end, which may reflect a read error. DNA for the CDR3: TGCAGCTTTGAAAATTCTGGGAAGGCAGGAGCTTTCTTC. Translating gives CSFENSGKAGAFF. V gene TRBV29-1 combines with J gene TRBJ1-1; no clear D gene. Germline values: CDR1 SQVTM, CDR2 ANQGSEA. The CDR3 runs to 13 residues. Full variable domain (remainder filled in from reference TRBV29-1 and TRBJ1-1): SAVISQKPSRDICQRGTSLTIQCQVDSQVTMMFWYRQQPGQSLTLIATANQGSEATYESGFVIDKFPISRPNLTFSTLTVSNMSPEDSSIYLCSFENSGKAGAFFGQGTRLTVV.

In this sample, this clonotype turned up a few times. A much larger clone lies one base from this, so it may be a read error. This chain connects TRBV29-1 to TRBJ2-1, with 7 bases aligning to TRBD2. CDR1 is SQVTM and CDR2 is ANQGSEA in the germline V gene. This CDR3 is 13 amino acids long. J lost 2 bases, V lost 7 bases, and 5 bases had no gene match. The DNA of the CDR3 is TGCAGCGCAGGACGGGGGGCCTACAATGAGCAGTTCTTC. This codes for CSAGRGAYNEQFF.

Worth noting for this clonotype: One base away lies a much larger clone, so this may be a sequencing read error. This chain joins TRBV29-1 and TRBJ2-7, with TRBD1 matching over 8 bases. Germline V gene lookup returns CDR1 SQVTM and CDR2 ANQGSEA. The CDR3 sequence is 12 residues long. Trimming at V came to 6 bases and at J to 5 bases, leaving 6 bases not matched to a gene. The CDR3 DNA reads TGCAGCGTCAGTCAGACAGGGGACGAGCAGTACTTC. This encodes CSVSQTGDEQYF.